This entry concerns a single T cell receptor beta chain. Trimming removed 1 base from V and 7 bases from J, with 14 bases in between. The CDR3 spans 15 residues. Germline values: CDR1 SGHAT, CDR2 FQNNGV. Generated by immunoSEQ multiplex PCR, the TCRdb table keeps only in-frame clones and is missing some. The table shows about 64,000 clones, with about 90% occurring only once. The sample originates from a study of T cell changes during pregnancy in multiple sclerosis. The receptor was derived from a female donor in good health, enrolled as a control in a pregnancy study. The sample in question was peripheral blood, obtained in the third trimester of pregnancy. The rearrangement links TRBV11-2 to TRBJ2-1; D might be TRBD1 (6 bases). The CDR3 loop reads CASSLGQVWGNEQFF. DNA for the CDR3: TGTGCCAGCAGCTTAGGACAGGTATGGGGGAATGAGCAGTTCTTC.